The 28 T cell receptor beta chains presented below share a single source sample, sequenced in a study of T cell responses to AZD1222 COVID-19 vaccine. TCRdb's copy holds only in-frame clones and misses some; the assay was immunoSEQ multiplex PCR. The repertoire holds 150,000 to 200,000 clones, 85% to 95% seen once, with over 0.95% in the top ten. The material sequenced was peripheral blood, taken 28 days after the second AZD1222 dose. These receptors originate from an adult who received the AZD1222 COVID-19 vaccine.

The genes are TRBV10-1 and TRBJ2-7; D is perhaps TRBD2 (6 bases). Trimming left V 6 bases short and J 1 base short, with 22 bases between. The CDR3 has 17 residues. From germline, CDR1 is WNHNN and CDR2 SYGVQD (reference sequence). In DNA, the CDR3 is TGCGCCAGCAGCTTAGCGGTCGCCCACCCAAGGTCCTACGAGCAGTACTTC. Amino acid sequence: CASSLAVAHPRSYEQYF.

The V and J genes are TRBV5-1 and TRBJ2-7; either TRBD1 or TRBD2 may supply D (5 bases each). This CDR3 is 17 amino acids long. The germline gives CDR1 SGHRS, CDR2 YFSETQ. V shed 0 bases and J shed 0 bases, with 16 bases lying between them. The CDR3 sequence is CASSLDGAGPSSYEQYF. The CDR3 region has the DNA TGCGCCAGCAGCTTGGACGGGGCAGGCCCTAGCTCCTACGAGCAGTACTTC.

The chain joins TRBV6-2 or TRBV6-3 to TRBJ2-3, with 8 bases lining up with TRBD2. Per germline, CDR1 MNHEY and CDR2 SVGEGT. The CDR3 length is 15 residues. V was clipped by 4 bases and J by 0 bases; unmatched bases: 3. The CDR3 loop is CASSSGTRSTDTQYF. The CDR3 coding sequence is TGTGCCAGCAGTTCCGGGACTAGGAGCACAGATACGCAGTATTTT.

The sample holds one count of this clone. CDR3 in DNA: TGTGCCAGCTACACAGGCTGGGGCTACACCTTC. Translating it yields CASYTGWGYTF. The rearrangement uses TRBV28 and TRBJ1-2; TRBD1 is a possible D gene (5 bases). The V end lost 8 bases, the J end lost 8 bases, and 12 bases lay between the germline ends. This CDR3 contains 11 residues. CDR1 and CDR2 (germline): MDHEN, SYDVKM.

This clone was detected only once. The chain couples TRBV3-1 (or the pseudogene TRBV3-2) to TRBJ1-1; possible D gene TRBD1, 6 bases. Looked up from germline, CDR1 is LGHDT and CDR2 is YNNKEL (reference sequence). The CDR3 contains 13 residues. The germline V and J ends were trimmed by 4 bases and 4 bases, with 10 bases remaining between them. The CDR3 DNA is TGTGCCAGCAGCCTAGGGGGTGCCACTGAAGCTTTCTTT. Amino acids: CASSLGGATEAFF.

This chain connects TRBV30 to TRBJ1-3; D is undetermined. V lost 3 bases, J lost 2 bases, and 11 bases lay in between. This CDR3 has 14 amino acids. The germline V gene has CDR1 GTSNPN and CDR2 SVGIG (reference sequence). In nucleotides, the CDR3 is TGTGCCTGGAGCCCGGGGTTAGCTGGAAACACCATATATTTT. Its protein product is CAWSPGLAGNTIYF. The variable domain in full, completed from reference TRBV30 and TRBJ1-3, reads SQTIHQWPATLVQPVGSPLSLECTVEGTSNPNLYWYRQAAGRGLQLLFYSVGIGQISSEVPQNLSASRPQDRQFILSSKKLLLSDSGFYLCAWSPGLAGNTIYFGEGSWLTVV.

The V call is TRBV9, the J call TRBJ2-1; 12 bases agree with TRBD2. Germline CDR1 is SGDLS and CDR2 is YYNGEE. V was clipped by 6 bases and J by 5 bases; unmatched bases: 15. This CDR3 is built from 18 residues. The CDR3 region is CASNSPLAGGGDHNEQFF. DNA for the CDR3: TGTGCCAGCAACTCTCCCCTAGCGGGGGGGGGAGACCACAATGAGCAGTTCTTC.

The chain couples TRBV11-2 to TRBJ1-4, with D unresolved. Trimming pared 5 bases from V and 4 bases from J, leaving 11 bases between. Germline CDR1 is SGHAT and CDR2 is FQNNGV. The length of the CDR3 is 14 residues. In DNA form, the CDR3 reads TGTGCCAGCAGCCCCCGGGTCAATAATGAAAAACTGTTTTTT. This gives the protein CASSPRVNNEKLFF.

This clone was detected once. The chain uses TRBV5-6 and TRBJ1-6; TRBD1 might be the D (5 bases). V lost 2 bases to trimming and J lost 7 bases, with 16 bases between them. Germline CDR1 reads SGHDT; CDR2 reads YYEEEE. The CDR3 length is 16 residues. For the CDR3, the DNA is TGTGCCAGCAGCTTAGGGGCCCCGCCAGGCAATTCACCCCTCCACTTT. This codes for CASSLGAPPGNSPLHF.

This chain joins TRBV13 and TRBJ2-5, with 8 bases lining up with TRBD1. V dropped 5 bases and J dropped 4; count of bases not matched to a gene: 6. The CDR3 runs to 14 residues. Germline V lookup: CDR1 PRHDT, CDR2 FYEKMQ (reference sequence). The chain's CDR3 is CASSPRTGTETQYF. The CDR3 bases are TGTGCCAGCAGCCCCCGGACAGGGACAGAGACCCAGTACTTC.

V gene TRBV19 combines with J gene TRBJ1-6, with a weak D call TRBD1 (6 bases). Germline V gives CDR1 LNHDA, CDR2 SQIVND (reference sequence). CDR3 length equals 13 residues. V was trimmed by 7 bases and J by 14 bases, leaving 18 bases between them. The CDR3 sequence is CASTVRDTGTLHF. The DNA of the CDR3 is TGTGCCAGTACTGTCCGGGACACGGGCACCCTCCACTTT.

In nucleotides, the CDR3 is TGTGCCGGTGGACAGGGGGCGGGCTATGGCTACACCTTC. As protein: CAGGQGAGYGYTF. This chain joins TRBV7-9 and TRBJ1-2; 11 nucleotides align to TRBD1. The length of the CDR3 is 13 residues. The germline V gene has CDR1 SEHNR and CDR2 FQNEAQ (reference sequence). V lost 11 bases, J lost 4 bases, and 6 bases stayed unmatched.

This sequence joins TRBV28 and TRBJ1-2, with D possibly TRBD1 on 6 matching bases. Deletions cut 3 bases from V and 9 bases from J, with 17 bases between. CDR3 length: 14 residues. Germline V gene lookup returns CDR1 MDHEN and CDR2 SYDVKM. This CDR3 is CASSFLSPRGSYTF. The DNA for the CDR3 is TGTGCCAGCAGTTTTCTCAGTCCCAGGGGAAGCTACACCTTC.

This clone was recorded once. The chain joins TRBV7-9 to TRBJ1-2, with a possible D match to TRBD1 (6 bases). This CDR3 spans 15 amino acids. Germline CDR1 reads SEHNR; CDR2 reads FQNEAQ (reference sequence). Deletions cut 3 bases from V and 2 bases from J, with 13 bases between. The CDR3 bases are TGTGCCAGCAGCTTTCTCGAGGGGGGAAACTATGGCTACACCTTC. Its protein product is CASSFLEGGNYGYTF.

The rearrangement joins TRBV18 to TRBJ1-2; TRBD1 agrees at 7 bases. Unmatched junction bases numbered 9, after V lost 4 bases and J lost 7 bases. Germline CDR1 is KGHSH and CDR2 is LQKENI. This CDR3 has 14 amino acids. CDR3 nucleotide sequence: TGTGCCAGCTCACTGAGACAGGGCAGCTCTGGCTACACCTTC. It specifies CASSLRQGSSGYTF.

This chain links TRBV2 with TRBJ1-3, with D tentatively TRBD1 (6 bases). The ends were cut back, 2 bases at V and 5 bases at J, with 16 bases in the middle. CDR3 size: 16 residues. CDR1 is SNHLY and CDR2 is FYNNEI in the germline V gene. CDR3 residues: CASSESGATGRNTIYF. The DNA of the CDR3 is TGTGCCAGCAGTGAATCTGGAGCGACAGGTAGAAACACCATATATTTT.

The chain couples TRBV6-4 to TRBJ2-1, with a possible D match to TRBD1 (6 bases). CDR3 size: 14 residues. The V end was cut by 2 bases, the J end by 4 bases, with 9 bases between. Per the germline V gene, CDR1 is MRHNA and CDR2 is SNTAGT. Written as DNA, the CDR3 is TGTGCCAGCAGTGACCCGACAGGATACAATGAGCAGTTCTTC. This translates into CASSDPTGYNEQFF.

CDR3 nucleotide sequence: TGTGCCAGCAGCGCCGTCCCGACCGCGAACTATGGCTACACCTTC. Translated, it gives CASSAVPTANYGYTF. V usage is TRBV7-2 and J usage is TRBJ1-2; D remains unclear. The CDR3 loop spans 15 amino acids. Germline V gene lookup returns CDR1 SGHTA and CDR2 FQGNSA. Trimming stripped 5 bases from V and 2 bases from J, with 15 bases between.

The chain recombines TRBV19 with TRBJ2-7, with TRBD2 as a possible D gene (5 bases). Germline V gene sequence: CDR1 LNHDA, CDR2 SQIVND (reference sequence). The CDR3 loop spans 15 amino acids. Trimming removed 7 bases at V and 0 bases at J, with 16 bases between. The CDR3 reads CASTPWAGSSYEQYF. The DNA for the CDR3 is TGTGCCAGTACCCCTTGGGCGGGCAGCTCCTACGAGCAGTACTTC.

This rearrangement joins TRBV6-5 to TRBJ1-5, with D possibly TRBD1 on 5 matching bases. The germline V gene encodes CDR1 MNHEY and CDR2 SVGAGI. The CDR3 runs 16 residues. V was trimmed by 4 bases and J by 0 bases, leaving 13 bases between them. The CDR3 region has the DNA TGTGCCAGCAGTTCAAGGGGAAAACATAGCAATCAGCCCCAGCATTTT. As protein: CASSSRGKHSNQPQHF.

The chain carries TRBV9 and TRBJ2-1; TRBD2 matches at 9 bases. Germline CDR1 is SGDLS and CDR2 is YYNGEE. J gave up 5 bases and V 3 bases, and 12 bases lay outside the gene matches. CDR3 size: 17 residues. This CDR3 reads CASSDGLASPLHNEQFF. The CDR3 bases are TGTGCCAGCAGCGATGGACTAGCGTCCCCACTACACAATGAGCAGTTCTTC. The complete variable domain, with remaining parts taken from reference TRBV9 and TRBJ2-1, reads DSGVTQTPKHLITATGQRVTLRCSPRSGDLSVYWYQQSLDQGLQFLIQYYNGEERAKGNILERFSAQQFPDLHSELNLSSLELGDSALYFCASSDGLASPLHNEQFFGPGTRLTVL.

The rearrangement joins TRBV6-4 to TRBJ2-3; 7 bases agree with TRBD2. V shed 8 bases, J shed 0 bases, and the junction held 8 bases outside the gene matches. CDR1 and CDR2 from the germline V gene are MRHNA and SNTAGT. This CDR3 contains 15 residues. The CDR3 DNA reads as TGTGCCAGCCCGGGGAGCGGGGCTAGCACAGATACGCAGTATTTT. This encodes CASPGSGASTDTQYF.

This chain uses TRBV6-6 with TRBJ2-7; 7 nucleotides line up with TRBD1. From germline, CDR1 is MNHNY and CDR2 SVGAGI (reference sequence). This CDR3 is 15 amino acids long. The V and J ends lost 5 bases and 2 bases, in that order; junction bases with no gene match: 9. In nucleotides, the CDR3 is TGTGCCAGCAGTCTCAAACAGGGGTGGGCCTACGAGCAGTACTTC. It encodes CASSLKQGWAYEQYF.

The chain joins TRBV2 to TRBJ1-6; D is unclear. The CDR3 length is 15 residues. Germline V gene sequence: CDR1 SNHLY, CDR2 FYNNEI. Trimming stripped 2 bases from V and 2 bases from J, with 7 bases between. The CDR3 DNA sequence: TGTGCCAGCAGTGAATCTGGGGCCTATAATTCACCCCTCCACTTT. The encoded protein is CASSESGAYNSPLHF.

This chain connects TRBV7-9 to TRBJ2-3, with D unresolved. Germline V CDR1 and CDR2: SEHNR, FQNEAQ (reference sequence). Trimming cost V 1 base and J 6 bases, with 11 bases left between them. The CDR3 spans 14 residues. CDR3 amino acids: CASSLEVPQDTQYF. In DNA form, the CDR3 reads TGTGCCAGCAGCTTAGAGGTCCCGCAGGATACGCAGTATTTT.

The chain links TRBV18 to TRBJ1-3; weak D call: TRBD1 (5 bases). V was shortened by 3 bases and J by 3 bases, with 6 bases between the two germline ends. Germline CDR1 and CDR2: KGHSH and LQKENI. This CDR3 is built from 13 residues. This chain's CDR3 is CASSPGVGNTIYF. The CDR3 region has the DNA TGTGCCAGCTCACCGGGGGTTGGAAACACCATATATTTT.

This rearrangement joins TRBV19 to TRBJ2-7; 8 bases are shared with TRBD2. CDR3 size: 14 residues. V trimming: 5 bases; J trimming: 5 bases; junction bases outside the gene matches: 8. Germline V CDR1 and CDR2: LNHDA, SQIVND (reference sequence). The CDR3 region is CASSPLGRAHEQYF. CDR3 sequence (DNA): TGTGCCAGTAGTCCGCTCGGGAGGGCCCACGAGCAGTACTTC.

The rearrangement uses TRBV7-2 and TRBJ1-2; 11 bases are a match to TRBD1. Germline CDR1 is SGHTA and CDR2 is FQGNSA. The ends lost 2 bases at V and 3 bases at J; junction bases unmatched: 2. The CDR3 totals 15 residues. The CDR3 region is CASSLMGQGDYGYTF. Here the CDR3 DNA reads TGTGCCAGCAGCTTAATGGGACAGGGGGACTATGGCTACACCTTC.